One T cell receptor (beta chain) is described in this entry. The data originate from a study of T cells expressing NK-cell markers. Study-level information: Just one sequenced donor of eight was HCMV-seronegative, while seven were seropositive.

The TCR beta cDNA came from 5'RACE template switching with UMIs. Each CDR3 protein gets one entry in TCRdb, which reprocessed the 5' RACE reads and gives no DNA. The sample data list 350,000 to 400,000 distinct CDR3 sequences. CDR3 length equals 18 residues. Germline-derived CDR1 and CDR2 are KGHDR and SFDVKD. The sample taken for sequencing was blood T cells: a sorted CD56 or NKG2C T cell subset, CD4+ or CD8+ T cells, or bulk PBMC T cells (not recorded which). The source of this sequence is a woman between 45 and 65 years old in good health. The chain employs TRBV24-1 and TRBJ2-3; TCRdb returns TRBD1, unconfirmable since there is no DNA. This CDR3 reads CATSDLPRTGPHTDTQYF.